A selection of T cell receptor beta chains follows, all from one sample in a study of cytomegalovirus exposure and HLA in healthy donors. TCRdb keeps only in-frame clones here, not all; method: immunoSEQ multiplex PCR. The data show a few hundred thousand clones, 80% to 95% seen once. Sequenced input: PBMCs. The receptor set was obtained from a girl aged 2-10 years in good health and CMV-seronegative. Both conserved end residues are trimmed from each CDR3. Clone size is shown for a subset of rows, as once, few, many or a class of expanded clone.

v_call	clone_size	j_call	cdr3_aa
TRBV19	.	TRBJ2-1	ASIPGLAGANSYNEQF
TRBV5-1	.	TRBJ2-5	ASSLGDSQETQY
TRBV6-5	.	TRBJ2-5	ASSYSKGGGWETQY
TRBV14	.	TRBJ2-2	ASSPFRTGELF
TRBV7-3	few	TRBJ2-1	ASSLTGGYNEQF
TRBV19	once	TRBJ2-1	ASSIIGRYNEQF
TRBV7-2	.	TRBJ2-3	ASSTSASGLGSDTQY
TRBV27	.	TRBJ2-7	ASRPSRGGLHEQY
TRBV18	.	TRBJ1-4	ASSPGATENEKLF
TRBV7-9	.	TRBJ1-4	SSTSGSTGGNEKLF
TRBV6-4	.	TRBJ2-3	ASSESSGRTDTQY
TRBV7-9	.	TRBJ2-7	SSSTPLRDRETYEQY
TRBV27	.	TRBJ2-7	ASSARKTKTGNSSYEQY
TRBV5-1	.	TRBJ1-6	ASSLDRAIYNSPLH
TRBV10-3	.	TRBJ1-3	AISESSYGNTIY
TRBV10-3	few	TRBJ2-3	ASWTGIAGTDTQY